The clone carrying this T cell receptor (beta chain) occurred once. The junction differs from germline at one of its ends, possibly a read error. This CDR3 has 14 residues. Germline V CDR1 and CDR2: ENHRY, SYGVKD. TCRdb's table, derived via immunoSEQ multiplex PCR, lists solely in-frame clones and lacks some. The sample has about 40,000 clones; more than 90% are singletons. The data belong to a study of T cell changes during pregnancy in multiple sclerosis. The specimen comprised CD4+ T cells from peripheral blood mononuclear cells, sampled in the second trimester of pregnancy. The chain combines TRBV10-3 with TRBJ2-5; TRBD2 aligns across 9 bases. This receptor was taken from a female donor in good health, enrolled as a control in a pregnancy study. The CDR3 nucleotides are TGTGCCACCAGTAGCGGGGGAGAACAAGAGACCCAGTACTTC. Translating it yields CATSSGGEQETQYF.